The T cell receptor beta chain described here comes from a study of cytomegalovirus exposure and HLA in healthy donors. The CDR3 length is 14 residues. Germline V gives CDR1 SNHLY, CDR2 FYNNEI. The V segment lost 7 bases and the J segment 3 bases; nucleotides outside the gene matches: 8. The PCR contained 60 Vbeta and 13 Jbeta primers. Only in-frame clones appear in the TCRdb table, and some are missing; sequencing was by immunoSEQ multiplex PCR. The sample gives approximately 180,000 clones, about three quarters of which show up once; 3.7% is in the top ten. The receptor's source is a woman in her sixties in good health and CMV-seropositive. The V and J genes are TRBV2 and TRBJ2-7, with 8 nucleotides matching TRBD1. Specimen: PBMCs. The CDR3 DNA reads TGTGCCAGCAAAAACACAGGGGGGAGCTACGAGCAGTACTTC. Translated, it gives CASKNTGGSYEQYF.